Listed below are T cell receptor beta chains from one sample, sequenced in a study of T cell responses to AZD1222 COVID-19 vaccine. Sequencing was performed with immunoSEQ multiplex PCR; in TCRdb, only in-frame clones are kept and a portion is missing. The sample yields more than 40,000 clones, 90% seen once. This sample comprised peripheral blood, obtained 28 days after the second AZD1222 dose. Every receptor here comes from an adult who received the AZD1222 COVID-19 vaccine. The CDR3 runs from the conserved cysteine through the conserved F or W.

j_call | v_call | cdr3_aa
TRBJ1-4 | TRBV19 | CASSIEGTGKEKLFF
TRBJ1-6 | TRBV2 | CASGGPEHGRGSPLHF
TRBJ2-7 | TRBV6-5 | CASSYRGTGVYEQYF
TRBJ1-2 | TRBV21-1 | CASSKERDGYTF
TRBJ1-2 | TRBV27 | CASSLRDRGNYGYTF
TRBJ1-3 | TRBV30 | CAWSRQGNTIYF
TRBJ2-1 | TRBV5-8 | CASSLGSSSYNEQFF
TRBJ1-5 | TRBV6-1 | CASSEVKGGRQPQHF
TRBJ1-4 | TRBV7-9 | CASSWAPNYEKLFF
TRBJ1-6 | TRBV30 | CAWSVQGSVGNSPLHF
TRBJ1-6 | TRBV2 | CASRIRRGESPLHF
TRBJ1-4 | TRBV14 | CASSQTWGIGEKLFF
TRBJ2-1 | TRBV9 | CASSVVGPRGYEQFF
TRBJ1-5 | TRBV19 | CASTAGGYNQPQHF
TRBJ1-3 | TRBV9 | CASSVGEGPGPGNTIYF
TRBJ1-2 | TRBV20-1 | CSASLTTNYGYTF
TRBJ1-5 | TRBV4-2 | CASSREGQGDQPQHF
TRBJ1-6 | TRBV5-4 | CASSATGAHNSPLHF
TRBJ2-5 | TRBV4-3 | CASSQGLTHQETQYF
TRBJ1-5 | TRBV28 | CASIPGGSNQPQHF
TRBJ2-1 | TRBV19 | CASSIRASGGLGNEQFF
TRBJ1-2 | TRBV5-6 | CASSVIGTGIFYGYTF
TRBJ1-1 | TRBV7-8 | CASSEAPGSSEAFF
TRBJ1-5 | TRBV1 | CTSSQDGGPTQPQHF
TRBJ2-2 | TRBV4-1 | CASSQRSSGGLFTGELFF
TRBJ1-2 | TRBV6-5 | CASSYSAARGYGYTF
TRBJ1-5 | TRBV5-6 | CASSPGFHVQPQHF
TRBJ1-1 | TRBV3-1/TRBV3-2 | CASSPTDRGLNTEAFF
TRBJ2-1 | TRBV7-2 | CASSSMTGDKEQFF
TRBJ2-3 | TRBV11-2 | CASSLVGSRNTQYF
TRBJ2-7 | TRBV6-5 | CASSTGLEQYF
TRBJ2-1 | TRBV7-9 | CASSQLTSGSNEQFF
TRBJ2-1 | TRBV10-2 | CASRAGDLNEQFF
TRBJ1-1 | TRBV3-1/TRBV3-2 | CASSQDPRTWGEAFF
TRBJ2-1 | TRBV7-2 | CASSLAVFRNEQFF
TRBJ2-2 | TRBV7-6 | CASSSGLAGTMTGELFF
TRBJ2-1 | TRBV12-3/TRBV12-4 | CASSLQGWNEQFF
TRBJ1-5 | TRBV6-6 | CASITGRSSNQPQHF
TRBJ1-2 | TRBV20-1 | CSASVDGSLGYTF
TRBJ1-5 | TRBV12-3/TRBV12-4 | CASRISDNQPQHF
TRBJ2-2 | TRBV7-8 | CASSLVGRDRAGELFF
TRBJ1-5 | TRBV6-2/TRBV6-3 | CASSYSRGPSNQPQHF
TRBJ2-2 | TRBV29-1 | CSVGASGATGELFF
TRBJ2-3 | TRBV5-4 | CASSPPFAGQNTDTQYF
TRBJ1-2 | TRBV27 | CASSPRGRGYGYTF
TRBJ2-1 | TRBV6-5 | CASSYQGSDNEQFF
TRBJ2-7 | TRBV7-2 | CASSLVNGLPTDEQYF
TRBJ2-1 | TRBV6-5 | CASSYSAGGFDEQFF